Sequencing of this T cell receptor beta chain was carried out in a study of cytomegalovirus exposure and HLA in healthy donors. The donors belonged to the approximately 110-subject validation cohort, separate from the approximately 700-subject first cohort. TCRdb keeps only in-frame clones here, not all; method: immunoSEQ multiplex PCR. The sample carries 140,000 to 150,000 clones, over 80% recorded once. Comments on this clone: Its matching antigen is unknown.

General study points: In a later analysis, first-cohort TCR clusters were found to tend to co-occur in the roughly 120 validation repertoires. Most TCR sequences were seen very rarely across donors, but some public TCRs occurred in many. The study recorded 150 to 200 TCR beta chains that were cytomegalovirus-associated.

The sequence was obtained from a man aged 18-30 years in good health and CMV-seropositive. What was sequenced was PBMCs.

CDR3 in amino acids: CATSRGRVYEQYF. CDR3 in DNA: TGTGCCACCAGCAGAGGCAGGGTCTACGAGCAGTACTTC. The rearrangement joins TRBV15 to TRBJ2-7; tentatively, D is TRBD1 (5 bases). Trimming pared 1 base from V and 3 bases from J, leaving 7 bases between. The CDR3 contains 13 residues. Germline V gene sequence: CDR1 LNHNV, CDR2 YYDKDF (reference sequence).